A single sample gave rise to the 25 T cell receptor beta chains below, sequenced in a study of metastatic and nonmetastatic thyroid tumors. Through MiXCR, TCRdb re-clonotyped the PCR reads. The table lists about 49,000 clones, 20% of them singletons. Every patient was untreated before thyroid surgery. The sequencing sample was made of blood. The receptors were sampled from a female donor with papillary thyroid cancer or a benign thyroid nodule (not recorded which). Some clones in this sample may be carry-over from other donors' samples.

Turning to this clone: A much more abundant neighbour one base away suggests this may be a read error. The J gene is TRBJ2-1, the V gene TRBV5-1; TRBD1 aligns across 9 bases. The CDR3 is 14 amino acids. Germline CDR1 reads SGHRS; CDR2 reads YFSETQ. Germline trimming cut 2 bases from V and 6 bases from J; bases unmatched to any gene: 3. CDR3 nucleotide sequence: TGCGCCAGCAGCTTACAGGGGGCGTGCAATGAGCAGTTCTTC. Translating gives CASSLQGACNEQFF.

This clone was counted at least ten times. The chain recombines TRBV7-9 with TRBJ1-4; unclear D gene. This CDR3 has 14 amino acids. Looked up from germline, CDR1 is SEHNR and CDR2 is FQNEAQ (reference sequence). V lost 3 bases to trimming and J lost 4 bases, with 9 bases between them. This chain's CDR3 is CASSFMTHNEKLFF. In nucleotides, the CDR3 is TGTGCCAGCAGCTTTATGACTCATAATGAAAAACTGTTTTTT.

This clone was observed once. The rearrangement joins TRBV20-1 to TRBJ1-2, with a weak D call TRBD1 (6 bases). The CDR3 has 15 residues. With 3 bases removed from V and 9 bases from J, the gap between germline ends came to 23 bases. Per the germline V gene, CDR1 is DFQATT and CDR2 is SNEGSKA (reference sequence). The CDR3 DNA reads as TGCAGTGCTAGGGACCTCGATTTGACAGGTGCTAGCTACACCTTC. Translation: CSARDLDLTGASYTF.

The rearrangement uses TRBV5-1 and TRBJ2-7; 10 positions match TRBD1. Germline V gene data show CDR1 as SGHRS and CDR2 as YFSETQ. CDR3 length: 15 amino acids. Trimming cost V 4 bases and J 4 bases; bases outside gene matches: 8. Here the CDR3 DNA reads TGCGCCAGCAGCGAGGGACAGGGGACCCCATACGAGCAGTACTTC. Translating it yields CASSEGQGTPYEQYF. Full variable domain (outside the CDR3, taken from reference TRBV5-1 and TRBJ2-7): KAGVTQTPRYLIKTRGQQVTLSCSPISGHRSVSWYQQTPGQGLQFLFEYFSETQRNKGNFPGRFSGRQFSNSRSEMNVSTLELGDSALYLCASSEGQGTPYEQYFGPGTRLTVT.

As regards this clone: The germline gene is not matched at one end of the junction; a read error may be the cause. CDR3 nucleotides: TGTGCCATCAGCTTGTCCGGGAATAAGCAGTTCTTC. The encoded protein is CAISLSGNKQFF. The genes are TRBV11-2 and TRBJ2-1, with a possible D match to TRBD2 (5 bases). There are 12 residues in the CDR3. CDR1 and CDR2 from the germline V gene are SGHAT and FQNNGV.

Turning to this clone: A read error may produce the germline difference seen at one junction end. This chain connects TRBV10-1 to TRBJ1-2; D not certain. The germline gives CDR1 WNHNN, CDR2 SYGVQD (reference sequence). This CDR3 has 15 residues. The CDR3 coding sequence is TGCGCCACCAGTGAAATCGCCGATTCAGTCGAGGGCTACACCTTC. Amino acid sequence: CATSEIADSVEGYTF.

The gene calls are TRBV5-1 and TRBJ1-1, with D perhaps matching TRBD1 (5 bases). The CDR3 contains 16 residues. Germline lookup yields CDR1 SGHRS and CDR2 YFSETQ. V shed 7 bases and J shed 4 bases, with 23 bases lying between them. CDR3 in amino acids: CASCSNGGDEVTEAFF. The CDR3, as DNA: TGCGCCAGCTGCTCAAATGGGGGGGATGAGGTCACTGAAGCTTTCTTT.

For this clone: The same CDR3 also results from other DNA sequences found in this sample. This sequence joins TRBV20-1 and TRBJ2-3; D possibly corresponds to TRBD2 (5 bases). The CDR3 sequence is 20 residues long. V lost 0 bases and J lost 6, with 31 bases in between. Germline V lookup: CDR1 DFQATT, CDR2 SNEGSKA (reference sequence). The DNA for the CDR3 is TGCAGTGCTAGAGATCCTGTGGGAGTTGCGGGCGAAACATATTGGGATACGCAGTATTTT. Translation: CSARDPVGVAGETYWDTQYF.

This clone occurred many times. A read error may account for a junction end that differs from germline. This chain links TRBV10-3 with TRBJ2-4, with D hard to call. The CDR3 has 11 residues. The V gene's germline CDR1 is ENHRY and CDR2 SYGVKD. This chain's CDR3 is CAISDGHIQYF. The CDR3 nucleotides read TGTGCCATCAGTGACGGGCACATCCAGTACTTC.

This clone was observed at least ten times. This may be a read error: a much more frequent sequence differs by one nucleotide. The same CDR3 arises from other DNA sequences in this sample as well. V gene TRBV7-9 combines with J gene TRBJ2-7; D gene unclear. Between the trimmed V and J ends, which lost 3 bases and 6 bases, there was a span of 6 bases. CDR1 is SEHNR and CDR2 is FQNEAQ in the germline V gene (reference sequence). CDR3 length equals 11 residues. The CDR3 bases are TGTGCCAGCAGCTTCCTCTCCGAGCAGTACTTC. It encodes CASSFLSEQYF.

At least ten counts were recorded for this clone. The CDR3 spells CASRHLGETQYF. CDR3 coding DNA: TGTGCCAGCAGGCATCTTGGAGAGACCCAGTACTTC. This chain joins TRBV28 and TRBJ2-5; no firm D call. Trimming removed 6 bases at V and 4 bases at J, with 9 bases between. The V gene's germline CDR1 is MDHEN and CDR2 SYDVKM. This CDR3 comprises 12 residues. Full variable domain (rest looked up from reference TRBV28 and TRBJ2-5): DVKVTQSSRYLVKRTGEKVFLECVQDMDHENMFWYRQDPGLGLRLIYFSYDVKMKEKGDIPEGYSVSREKKERFSLILESASTNQTSMYLCASRHLGETQYFGPGTRLLVL.

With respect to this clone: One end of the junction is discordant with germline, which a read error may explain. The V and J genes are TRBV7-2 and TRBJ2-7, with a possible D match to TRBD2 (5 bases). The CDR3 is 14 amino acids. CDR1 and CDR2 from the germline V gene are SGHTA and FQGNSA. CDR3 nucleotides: TGTTCCAGCAGCTTTGGACTCGCGGGTTCCGAGCAGTACTTC. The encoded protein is CSSSFGLAGSEQYF. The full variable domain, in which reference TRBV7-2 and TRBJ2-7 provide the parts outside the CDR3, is GAGVSQSPSNKVTEKGKDVELRCDPISGHTALYWYRQSLGQGLEFLIYFQGNSAPDKSGLPSDRFSAERTGGSVSTLTIQRTQQEDSAVYLCSSSFGLAGSEQYFGPGTRLTVT.

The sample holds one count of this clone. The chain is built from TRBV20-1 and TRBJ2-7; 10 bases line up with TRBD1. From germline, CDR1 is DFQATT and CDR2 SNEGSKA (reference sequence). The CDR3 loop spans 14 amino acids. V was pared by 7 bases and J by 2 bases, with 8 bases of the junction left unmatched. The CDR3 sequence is CSDTHGQGAYEQYF. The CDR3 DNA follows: TGCAGTGATACACACGGACAGGGGGCCTACGAGCAGTACTTC.

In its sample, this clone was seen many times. CDR3 bases: TGTGCCAGCAGCTTAGGAGTACAGGCAACTAATGAAAAACTGTTTTTT. Translated, it gives CASSLGVQATNEKLFF. The rearrangement uses TRBV7-9 and TRBJ1-4; weak D call: TRBD1 (5 bases). V lost 1 base, J lost 0 bases, and 9 bases lay in between. CDR1 is SEHNR, CDR2 FQNEAQ, per germline (reference sequence). CDR3 length: 16 residues.

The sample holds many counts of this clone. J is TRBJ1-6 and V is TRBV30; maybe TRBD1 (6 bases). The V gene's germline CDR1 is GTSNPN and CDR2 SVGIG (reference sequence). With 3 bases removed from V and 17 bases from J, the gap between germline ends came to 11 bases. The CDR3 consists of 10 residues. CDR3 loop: CAWRDRRIHF. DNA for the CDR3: TGTGCCTGGAGAGACAGGCGGATCCACTTT.

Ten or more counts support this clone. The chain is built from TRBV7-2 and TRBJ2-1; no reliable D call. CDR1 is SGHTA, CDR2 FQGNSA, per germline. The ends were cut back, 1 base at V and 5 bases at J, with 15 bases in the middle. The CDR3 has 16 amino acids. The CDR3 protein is CASSLGGDPSHNEQFF. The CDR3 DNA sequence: TGTGCCAGCAGCTTAGGTGGCGATCCCTCGCACAATGAGCAGTTCTTC.

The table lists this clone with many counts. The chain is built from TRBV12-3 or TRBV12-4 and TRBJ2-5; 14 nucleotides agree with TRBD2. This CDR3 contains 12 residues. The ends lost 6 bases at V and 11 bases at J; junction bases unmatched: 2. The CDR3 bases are TGTGCCAGCAGGGGACTAGCGGGAGCTCAGTACTTC. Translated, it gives CASRGLAGAQYF.

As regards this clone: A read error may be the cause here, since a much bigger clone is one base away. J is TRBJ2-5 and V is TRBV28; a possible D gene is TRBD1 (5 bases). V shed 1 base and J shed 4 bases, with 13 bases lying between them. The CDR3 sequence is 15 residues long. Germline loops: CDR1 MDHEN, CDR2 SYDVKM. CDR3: CASSLLKGFSETQYF. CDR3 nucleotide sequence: TGTGCCAGCAGTTTATTAAAGGGGTTTTCAGAGACCCAGTACTTC.

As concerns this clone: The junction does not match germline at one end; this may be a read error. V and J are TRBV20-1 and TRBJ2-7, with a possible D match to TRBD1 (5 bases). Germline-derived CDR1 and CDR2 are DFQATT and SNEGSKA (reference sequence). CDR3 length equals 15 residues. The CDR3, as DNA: TGCAGTGCTAGAGATGGTTACAGGTGGCAATACGGGCAGTACTTC. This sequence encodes CSARDGYRWQYGQYF.

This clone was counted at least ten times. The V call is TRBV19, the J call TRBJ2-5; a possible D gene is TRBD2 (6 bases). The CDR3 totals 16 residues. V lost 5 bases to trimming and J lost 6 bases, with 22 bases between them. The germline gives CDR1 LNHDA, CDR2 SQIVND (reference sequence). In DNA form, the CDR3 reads TGTGCCAGTAGTGCAAAGGGACTCCCCTACATGCAGACCCAGTACTTC. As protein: CASSAKGLPYMQTQYF.

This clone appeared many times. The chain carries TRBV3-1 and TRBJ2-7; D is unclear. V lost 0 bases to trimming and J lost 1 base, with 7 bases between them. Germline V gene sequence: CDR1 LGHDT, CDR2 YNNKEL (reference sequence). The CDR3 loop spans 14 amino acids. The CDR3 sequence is CASSQEGWSYEQYF. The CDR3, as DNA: TGTGCCAGCAGCCAAGAGGGGTGGTCCTACGAGCAGTACTTC.

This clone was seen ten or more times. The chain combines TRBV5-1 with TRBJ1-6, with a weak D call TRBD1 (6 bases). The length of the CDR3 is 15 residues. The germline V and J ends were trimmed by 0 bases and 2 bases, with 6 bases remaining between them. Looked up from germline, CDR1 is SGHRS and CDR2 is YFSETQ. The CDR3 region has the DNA TGCGCCAGCAGCTTGGGGACAGCCTATAATTCACCCCTCCACTTT. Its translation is CASSLGTAYNSPLHF.

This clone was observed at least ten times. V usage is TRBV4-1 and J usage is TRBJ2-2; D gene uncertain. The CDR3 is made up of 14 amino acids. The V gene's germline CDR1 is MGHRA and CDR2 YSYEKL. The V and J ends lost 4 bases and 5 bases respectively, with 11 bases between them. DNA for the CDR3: TGCGCCAGCAGCCCCCCTGCCAGGACCGGGGAGCTGTTTTTT. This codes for CASSPPARTGELFF.

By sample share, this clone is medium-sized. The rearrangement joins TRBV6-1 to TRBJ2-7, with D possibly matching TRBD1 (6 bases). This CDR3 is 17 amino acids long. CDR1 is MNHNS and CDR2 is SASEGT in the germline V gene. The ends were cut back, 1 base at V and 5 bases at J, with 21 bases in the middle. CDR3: CASSEEVITGFYDEQYF. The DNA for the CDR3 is TGTGCCAGCAGTGAAGAAGTCATCACAGGGTTTTATGACGAGCAGTACTTC.

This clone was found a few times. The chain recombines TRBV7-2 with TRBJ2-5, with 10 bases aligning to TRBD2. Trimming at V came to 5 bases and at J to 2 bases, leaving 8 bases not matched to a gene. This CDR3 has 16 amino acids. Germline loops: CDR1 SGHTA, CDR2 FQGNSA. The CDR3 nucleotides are TGTGCCAGCAGCCCCACCTGGACTAGCGGTCAAGAGACCCAGTACTTC. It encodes CASSPTWTSGQETQYF.